This entry concerns a single T cell receptor beta chain. CDR1 and CDR2 (germline): SGHRS, YFSETQ. The CDR3 extends over 13 amino acids. V shed 7 bases and J shed 2 bases, with 9 bases lying between them. In the authors' methods: From reference gene primer amplification, estimates of nucleated cell counts were derived. The table came from immunoSEQ multiplex PCR; TCRdb's copy has only in-frame clones and leaves some out. That table gives V, J and clone size, and the DNA gave D and trimming. This table holds more than 95,000 clones, about four fifths found once. The record originates from a study of blood T cell repertoires in COVID-19.

The sequence came from a human donor in a cohort sampled during active COVID-19. The J gene is TRBJ1-4, the V gene TRBV5-1; D uncertain. Sequencing was done on a sample of peripheral blood. DNA of the CDR3: TGCGCCAGCTCCCTGGGCACTAATGAAAAACTGTTTTTT. Its protein product is CASSLGTNEKLFF.